Below, 10 T cell receptor beta chains from the same sample are listed, as sequenced in a study of blood T cell repertoires in COVID-19. TCRdb's copy holds only in-frame clones and misses some; the assay was immunoSEQ multiplex PCR. The sample has 300,000 to 450,000 clones; 89% are singletons. Source material: peripheral blood. These receptors originate from a woman younger than 45 with COVID-19, enrolled during active disease.

The genes are TRBV3-1 (or the pseudogene TRBV3-2) and TRBJ2-7; a possible D gene is TRBD1 (6 bases). This CDR3 is 15 amino acids long. Germline CDR1 is LGHDT and CDR2 is YNNKEL (reference sequence). V lost 1 base, J lost 1 base, and 11 bases lay in between. CDR3 nucleotides: TGTGCCAGCAGCCAAGTTCTGGACAGTTCCTACGAGCAGTACGTC. It specifies CASSQVLDSSYEQYV.

This clone was observed a single time. The chain joins TRBV9 to TRBJ2-1; possible D gene TRBD1, 6 bases. CDR3 length: 18 residues. Germline assignment: CDR1 SGDLS and CDR2 YYNGEE. V gave up 0 bases and J gave up 3 bases, with 19 bases separating them. The CDR3, as DNA: TGTGCCAGCAGCGTAGAGGGAAGGGGGACGGTTTTCTACAATGAGCAGTTCTTC. Translated: CASSVEGRGTVFYNEQFF.

The chain carries TRBV6-9 and TRBJ1-5; 8 bases map to TRBD1. This CDR3 has 14 amino acids. Trimming cost V 6 bases and J 3 bases; bases outside gene matches: 4. The germline gives CDR1 MNHGY, CDR2 SVAAGI. This CDR3 is CASRTGEVNQPQHF. In DNA form, the CDR3 reads TGTGCCAGCAGGACAGGGGAGGTCAATCAGCCCCAGCATTTT.

V gene TRBV2 combines with J gene TRBJ2-5; weak D call: TRBD1 (6 bases). Germline-derived CDR1 and CDR2 are SNHLY and FYNNEI. V was cut by 4 bases and J by 4 bases, with 13 bases left in between. CDR3 size: 14 residues. This CDR3 reads CASSGNRVPETQYF. The CDR3 nucleotides read TGTGCCAGCAGTGGTAACAGGGTCCCAGAGACCCAGTACTTC.

This clone was recorded only once. The V call is TRBV25-1, the J call TRBJ1-2; no definite D call. V was cut by 4 bases and J by 4 bases, with 7 bases left in between. Germline CDR1 and CDR2: MGHDK and SYGVNS. The CDR3 covers 12 residues. This CDR3 reads CASSGEAYGYTF. The CDR3 DNA reads as TGTGCCAGCAGTGGGGAGGCCTATGGCTACACCTTC.

This clone has a single count. Other DNA variants within this sample encode the same CDR3. The chain is built from TRBV2 and TRBJ1-1, with TRBD1 as a possible D gene (5 bases). The CDR3 consists of 14 residues. Per germline, CDR1 SNHLY and CDR2 FYNNEI. With 3 bases removed from V and 5 bases from J, the gap between germline ends came to 13 bases. CDR3 loop: CASSEQGGGTEAFF. The CDR3 nucleotides are TGTGCCAGCAGTGAGCAGGGCGGGGGGACTGAAGCTTTCTTT.

V usage is TRBV9 and J usage is TRBJ2-1, with D tentatively TRBD2 (5 bases). Germline V gives CDR1 SGDLS, CDR2 YYNGEE. This CDR3 is built from 13 residues. The V and J ends lost 4 bases and 6 bases respectively, with 11 bases between them. The CDR3 sequence: CASSQDSSNEQFF. CDR3 in DNA: TGTGCCAGCAGCCAGGACTCCAGCAATGAGCAGTTCTTC.

J is TRBJ1-2 and V is TRBV7-9; TRBD1 matches 7 bases. From germline, CDR1 is SEHNR and CDR2 FQNEAQ (reference sequence). Unmatched junction bases numbered 6, after V lost 5 bases and J lost 6 bases. The CDR3 is 13 amino acids. CDR3 sequence reads: CASSTGTVDGYTF. In DNA form, the CDR3 reads TGTGCCAGCAGCACAGGGACAGTGGATGGCTACACCTTC.

The J gene is TRBJ1-3, the V gene TRBV3-1 (or the pseudogene TRBV3-2), with TRBD1 matching 10 bases. Unmatched junction bases numbered 5, after V lost 1 base and J lost 2 bases. The CDR3 totals 17 residues. Per germline, CDR1 LGHDT and CDR2 YNNKEL (reference sequence). The CDR3 loop reads CASSQVRQGAAGNTIYF. The CDR3 bases are TGTGCCAGCAGCCAAGTCCGACAGGGGGCAGCTGGAAACACCATATATTTT.

This clone was observed once. The chain couples TRBV7-9 to TRBJ2-3, with D perhaps matching TRBD1 (6 bases). CDR3 length: 16 residues. The ends were cut back, 5 bases at V and 1 base at J, with 16 bases in the middle. Germline CDR1 is SEHNR and CDR2 is FQNEAQ (reference sequence). This CDR3 is CASSEVTGTRTDTQYF. CDR3 sequence (DNA): TGTGCCAGCAGCGAAGTGACCGGGACACGCACAGATACGCAGTATTTT.